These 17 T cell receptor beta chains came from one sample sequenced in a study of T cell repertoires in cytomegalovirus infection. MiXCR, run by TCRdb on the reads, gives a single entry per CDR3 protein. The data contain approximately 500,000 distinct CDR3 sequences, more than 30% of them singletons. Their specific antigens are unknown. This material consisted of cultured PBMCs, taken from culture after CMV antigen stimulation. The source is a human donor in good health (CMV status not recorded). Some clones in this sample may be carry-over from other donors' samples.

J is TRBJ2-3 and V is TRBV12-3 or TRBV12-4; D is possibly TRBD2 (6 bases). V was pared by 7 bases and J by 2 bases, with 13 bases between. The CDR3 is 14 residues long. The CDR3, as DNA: TGTGCCAGCACCCCGGGACTTGACACAGATACGCAGTATTTT. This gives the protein CASTPGLDTDTQYF.

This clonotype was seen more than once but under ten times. CDR3 coding DNA: TGTGCCAGCTCACCTTTAGGGACAGGGCATGGCAATCAGCCCCAGCATTTT. Its protein is CASSPLGTGHGNQPQHF. The rearrangement joins TRBV18 to TRBJ1-5, with 9 bases identical to TRBD1. Germline CDR1 reads KGHSH; CDR2 reads LQKENI. V lost 3 bases and J lost 2; bases outside the gene matches: 8. There are 17 residues in the CDR3.

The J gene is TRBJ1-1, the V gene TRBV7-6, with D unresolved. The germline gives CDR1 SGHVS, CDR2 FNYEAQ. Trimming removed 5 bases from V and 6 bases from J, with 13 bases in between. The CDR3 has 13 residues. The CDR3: CASSPTQVPEAFF. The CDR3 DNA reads TGTGCCAGCAGCCCGACCCAGGTCCCTGAAGCTTTCTTT.

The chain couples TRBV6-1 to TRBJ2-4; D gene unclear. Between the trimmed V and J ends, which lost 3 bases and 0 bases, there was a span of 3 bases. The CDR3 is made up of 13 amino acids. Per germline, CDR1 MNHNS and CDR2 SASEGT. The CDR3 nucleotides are TGTGCCAGCAGTGATCTAGCCAAAAACATTCAGTACTTC. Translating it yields CASSDLAKNIQYF.

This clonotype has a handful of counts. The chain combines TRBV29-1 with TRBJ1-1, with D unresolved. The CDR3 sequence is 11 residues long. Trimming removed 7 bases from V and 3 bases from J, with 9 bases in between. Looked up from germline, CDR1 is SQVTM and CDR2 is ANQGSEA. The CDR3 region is CSAREDTEAFF. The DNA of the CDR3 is TGCAGCGCACGAGAAGACACTGAAGCTTTCTTT.

As DNA, the CDR3 is TGTGCCAGCAGTCAATCGCAGTGGAGACAAGAGACCCAGTACTTC. Protein product: CASSQSQWRQETQYF. V is TRBV6-5 and J is TRBJ2-5; D is undetermined. CDR1 is MNHEY, CDR2 SVGAGI, per germline. Trimming took off 5 bases at V and 2 bases at J, with 15 bases between the two ends. The CDR3 is 15 residues long.

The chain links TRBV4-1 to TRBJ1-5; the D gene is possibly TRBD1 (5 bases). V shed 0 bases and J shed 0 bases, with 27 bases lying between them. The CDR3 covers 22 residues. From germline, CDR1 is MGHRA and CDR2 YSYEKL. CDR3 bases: TGCGCCAGCAGCCAAGATCCCGTTAGGGGACGCTCATGGTGGGATAGCAATCAGCCCCAGCATTTT. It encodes CASSQDPVRGRSWWDSNQPQHF.

In nucleotides, the CDR3 is TGTGCCAGCAGCTTAGAGGGGTCAGTCCCTACGAGGGAGCAGTACTTC. Translating it yields CASSLEGSVPTREQYF. The chain uses TRBV7-2 and TRBJ2-7, with D perhaps TRBD1 (5 bases). In germline, CDR1 is SGHTA, CDR2 FQGNSA. CDR3 length: 16 amino acids. V shed 1 base and J shed 7 bases, with 20 bases lying between them.

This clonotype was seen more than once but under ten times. The CDR3 here is CASSQEQGGQAETQYF. In DNA form, the CDR3 reads TGCGCCAGCAGCCAAGAGCAGGGTGGGCAAGCGGAGACCCAGTACTTC. The V gene is TRBV4-1, the J gene TRBJ2-5; D possibly corresponds to TRBD1 (5 bases). V dropped 0 bases and J dropped 5 bases, with 16 bases sitting between them. CDR1 is MGHRA, CDR2 YSYEKL, per germline. The CDR3 runs 16 residues.

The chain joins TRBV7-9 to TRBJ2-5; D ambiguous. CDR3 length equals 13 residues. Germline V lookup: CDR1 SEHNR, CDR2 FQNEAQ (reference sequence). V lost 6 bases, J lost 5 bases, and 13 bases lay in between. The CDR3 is CASSRGRYETQYF. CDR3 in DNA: TGTGCCAGCAGTAGAGGCCGATATGAGACCCAGTACTTC. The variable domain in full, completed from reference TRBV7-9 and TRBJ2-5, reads DTGVSQNPRHKITKRGQNVTFRCDPISEHNRLYWYRQTLGQGPEFLTYFQNEAQLEKSRLLSDRFSAERPKGSFSTLEIQRTEQGDSAMYLCASSRGRYETQYFGPGTRLLVL.

CDR3 sequence: CASSLGEASGPRDEQFF. Written as DNA, the CDR3 is TGTGCCAGCAGCTTAGGTGAGGCTAGCGGCCCACGGGATGAGCAGTTCTTC. The rearrangement uses TRBV7-9 and TRBJ2-1; 7 bases line up with TRBD2. The CDR3 sequence is 17 residues long. From germline, CDR1 is SEHNR and CDR2 FQNEAQ (reference sequence). The V segment lost 1 base and the J segment 8 bases; nucleotides outside the gene matches: 14.

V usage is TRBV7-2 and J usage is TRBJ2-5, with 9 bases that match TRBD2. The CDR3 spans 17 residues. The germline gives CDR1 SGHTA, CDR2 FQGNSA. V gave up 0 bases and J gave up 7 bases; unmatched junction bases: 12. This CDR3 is CASSLAASGTRTRTQYF. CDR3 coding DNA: TGTGCCAGCAGCTTAGCGGCTAGCGGGACGAGGACAAGGACCCAGTACTTC.

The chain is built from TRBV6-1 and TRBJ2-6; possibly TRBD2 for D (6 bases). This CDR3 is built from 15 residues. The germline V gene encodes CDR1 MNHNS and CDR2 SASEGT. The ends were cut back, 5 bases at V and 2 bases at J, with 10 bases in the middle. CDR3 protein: CASSSRGTGANVLTF. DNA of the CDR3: TGTGCCAGCAGTTCACGGGGGACTGGGGCCAACGTCCTGACTTTC.

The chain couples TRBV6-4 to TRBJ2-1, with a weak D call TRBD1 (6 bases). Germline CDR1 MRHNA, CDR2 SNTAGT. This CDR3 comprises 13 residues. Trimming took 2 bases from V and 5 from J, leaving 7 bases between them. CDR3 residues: CASSDGDNNEQFF. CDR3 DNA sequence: TGTGCCAGCAGTGACGGGGACAACAATGAGCAGTTCTTC.

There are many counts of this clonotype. CDR3 DNA sequence: TGTGCCAGCAGCGTGGACAGGGTAGAGACCCAGTACTTC. It encodes CASSVDRVETQYF. V gene TRBV7-3 combines with J gene TRBJ2-5; 8 nucleotides align to TRBD1. The junction had 3 bases not matched to a gene; V was cut back by 5 bases and J by 4 bases. The CDR3 is made up of 13 amino acids. CDR1 and CDR2 from the germline V gene are SGHTA and FQGTGA.

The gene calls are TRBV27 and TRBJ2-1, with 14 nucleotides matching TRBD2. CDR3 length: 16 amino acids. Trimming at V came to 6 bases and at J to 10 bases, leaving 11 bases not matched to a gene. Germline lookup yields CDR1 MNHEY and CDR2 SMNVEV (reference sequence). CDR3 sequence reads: CASSQTGLAGVEEQFF. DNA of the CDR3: TGTGCCAGCAGCCAAACGGGACTAGCGGGAGTCGAGGAGCAGTTCTTC.

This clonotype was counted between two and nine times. CDR3 protein: CASSERLTTNSPDTQYF. The CDR3, as DNA: TGTGCCAGCAGTGAACGTCTAACCACCAACTCCCCAGATACGCAGTATTTT. The J gene is TRBJ2-3, the V gene TRBV6-1; D is unclear. The V gene's germline CDR1 is MNHNS and CDR2 SASEGT. CDR3 size: 17 residues. Trimming took 2 bases from V and 4 from J, leaving 19 bases between them.